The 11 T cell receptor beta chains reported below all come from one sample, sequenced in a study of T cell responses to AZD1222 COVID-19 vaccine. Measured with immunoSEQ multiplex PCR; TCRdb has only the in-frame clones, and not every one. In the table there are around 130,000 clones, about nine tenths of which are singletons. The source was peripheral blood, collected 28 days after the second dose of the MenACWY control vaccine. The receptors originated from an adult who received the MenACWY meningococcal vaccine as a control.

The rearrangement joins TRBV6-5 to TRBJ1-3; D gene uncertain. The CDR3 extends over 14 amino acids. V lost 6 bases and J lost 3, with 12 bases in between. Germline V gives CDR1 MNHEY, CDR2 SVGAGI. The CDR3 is CASRVIRDGNTIYF. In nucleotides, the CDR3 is TGTGCCAGCAGAGTCATAAGGGATGGAAACACCATATATTTT.

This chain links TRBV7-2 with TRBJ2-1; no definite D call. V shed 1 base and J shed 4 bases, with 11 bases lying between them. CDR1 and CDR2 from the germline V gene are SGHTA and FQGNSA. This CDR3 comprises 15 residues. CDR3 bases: TGTGCCAGCAGCTTAGACGGGCTACCATACAATGAGCAGTTCTTC. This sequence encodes CASSLDGLPYNEQFF.

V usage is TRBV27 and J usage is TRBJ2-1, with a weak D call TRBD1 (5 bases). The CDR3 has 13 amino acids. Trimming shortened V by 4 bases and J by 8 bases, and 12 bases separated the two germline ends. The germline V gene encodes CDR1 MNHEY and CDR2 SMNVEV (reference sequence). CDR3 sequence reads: CASSYLIGDEQFF. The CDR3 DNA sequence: TGTGCCAGCAGTTACCTCATAGGGGATGAGCAGTTCTTC.

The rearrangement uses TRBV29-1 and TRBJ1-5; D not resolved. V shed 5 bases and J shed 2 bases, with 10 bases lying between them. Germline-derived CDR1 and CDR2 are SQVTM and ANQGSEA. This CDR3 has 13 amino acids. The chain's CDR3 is CSVLGSGNQPQHF. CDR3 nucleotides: TGCAGCGTTTTGGGTAGTGGCAATCAGCCCCAGCATTTT.

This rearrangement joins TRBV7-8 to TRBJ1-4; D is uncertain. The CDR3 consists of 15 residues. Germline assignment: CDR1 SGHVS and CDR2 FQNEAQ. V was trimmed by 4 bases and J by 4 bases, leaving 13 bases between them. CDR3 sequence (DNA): TGTGCCAGCAGCTCCAACAGCAAAGTTAATGAAAAACTGTTTTTT. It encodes CASSSNSKVNEKLFF.

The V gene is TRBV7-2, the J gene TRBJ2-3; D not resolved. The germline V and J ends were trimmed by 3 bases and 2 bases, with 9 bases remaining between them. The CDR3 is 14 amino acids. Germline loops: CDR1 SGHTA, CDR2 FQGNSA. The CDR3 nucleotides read TGTGCCAGCAGCTTCGACGGGTTCACAGATACGCAGTATTTT. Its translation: CASSFDGFTDTQYF.

This chain's CDR3 is CATSKTENLYNEQFF. The CDR3 coding sequence is TGCGCCACCTCCAAGACAGAAAACCTATACAATGAGCAGTTCTTC. The rearrangement joins TRBV4-1 to TRBJ2-1, with D tentatively TRBD1 (5 bases). The germline V and J ends were trimmed by 10 bases and 4 bases, with 20 bases remaining between them. There are 15 residues in the CDR3. The germline V gene encodes CDR1 MGHRA and CDR2 YSYEKL.

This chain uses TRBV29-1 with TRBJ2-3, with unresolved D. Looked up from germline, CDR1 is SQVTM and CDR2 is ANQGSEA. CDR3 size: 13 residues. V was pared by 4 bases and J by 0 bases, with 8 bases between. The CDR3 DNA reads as TGCAGCGTTGTACCCCCTAGCACAGATACGCAGTATTTT. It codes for CSVVPPSTDTQYF.

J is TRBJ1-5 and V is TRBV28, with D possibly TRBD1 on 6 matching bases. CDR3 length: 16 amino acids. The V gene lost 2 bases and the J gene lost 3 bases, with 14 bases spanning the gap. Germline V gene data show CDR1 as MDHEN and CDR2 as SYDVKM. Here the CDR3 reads CASSLVPWGLNQPQHF. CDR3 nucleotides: TGTGCCAGCAGTTTAGTCCCTTGGGGGCTCAATCAGCCCCAGCATTTT.

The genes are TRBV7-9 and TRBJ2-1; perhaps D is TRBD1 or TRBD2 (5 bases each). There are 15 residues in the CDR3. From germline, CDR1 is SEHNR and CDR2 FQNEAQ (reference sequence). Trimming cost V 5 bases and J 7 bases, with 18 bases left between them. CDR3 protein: CASSLREGGGNEQFF. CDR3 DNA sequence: TGTGCCAGCAGCCTCAGGGAAGGAGGCGGAAATGAGCAGTTCTTC.

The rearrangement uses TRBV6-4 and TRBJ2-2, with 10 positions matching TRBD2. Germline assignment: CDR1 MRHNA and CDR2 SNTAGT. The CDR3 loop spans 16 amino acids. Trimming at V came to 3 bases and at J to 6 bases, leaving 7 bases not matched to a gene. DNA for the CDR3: TGTGCCAGCAGTGATTGGCTAGCGGGAGTCCCCGGGGAGCTGTTTTTT. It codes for CASSDWLAGVPGELFF.